The 28 T cell receptor beta chains reported below all come from one sample, sequenced in a study of T cell responses to AZD1222 COVID-19 vaccine. TCRdb's copy holds only in-frame clones and misses some; the assay was immunoSEQ multiplex PCR. Of about 59,000 clones in the sample, roughly nine tenths were seen once. Sequences were derived from peripheral blood, sampled 28 days after the second AZD1222 dose. The receptors originated from an adult who received the AZD1222 COVID-19 vaccine.

This sequence joins TRBV5-4 and TRBJ2-1; D is unresolved. CDR3 length: 15 residues. The germline CDR1 and CDR2 sequences are SGHNT and YYREEE (reference sequence). V dropped 1 base and J dropped 0 bases, with 8 bases sitting between them. The CDR3 protein is CASSLKGHSYNEQFF. DNA of the CDR3: TGTGCCAGCAGCTTGAAGGGTCACTCCTACAATGAGCAGTTCTTC.

This chain links TRBV19 with TRBJ1-6; D ambiguous. V was trimmed by 5 bases and J by 6 bases, leaving 11 bases between them. Looked up from germline, CDR1 is LNHDA and CDR2 is SQIVND (reference sequence). The length of the CDR3 is 14 residues. In DNA, the CDR3 is TGTGCCAGTAGTCGCTCAGGACCTAATTCACCCCTCCACTTT. It codes for CASSRSGPNSPLHF. Full variable domain (rest looked up from reference TRBV19 and TRBJ1-6): DGGITQSPKYLFRKEGQNVTLSCEQNLNHDAMYWYRQDPGQGLRLIYYSQIVNDFQKGDIAEGYSVSREKKESFPLTVTSAQKNPTAFYLCASSRSGPNSPLHFGNGTRLTVT.

V and J are TRBV28 and TRBJ2-7; D may be TRBD1 (6 bases). The length of the CDR3 is 18 residues. From germline, CDR1 is MDHEN and CDR2 SYDVKM. Trimming cost V 3 bases and J 0 bases, with 21 bases left between them. In DNA, the CDR3 is TGTGCCAGCAGTTTCTCATGGACAGCCAATTTTCTCTCCTACGAGCAGTACTTC. Translation gives CASSFSWTANFLSYEQYF.

On this clone: Other DNA sequences in the sample encode the same CDR3. This chain joins TRBV19 and TRBJ2-2; D may be TRBD1 or TRBD2 (5 bases each). This CDR3 is 14 amino acids long. Trimming left V 4 bases short and J 2 bases short, with 8 bases between. Germline values: CDR1 LNHDA, CDR2 SQIVND (reference sequence). The CDR3 reads CASSSGTNTGELFF. CDR3 bases: TGTGCCAGTAGTAGTGGGACCAACACCGGGGAGCTGTTTTTT.

The table lists this clone with a count of one. The chain carries TRBV5-4 and TRBJ1-4; 7 nucleotides line up with TRBD1. CDR1 and CDR2 from the germline V gene are SGHNT and YYREEE (reference sequence). The CDR3 consists of 15 residues. V shed 4 bases and J 4 bases; nucleotides not matched to a gene: 7. The CDR3 nucleotides read TGTGCCAGCAGCCATATTGACAGGGTTAATGAAAAACTGTTTTTT. This translates into CASSHIDRVNEKLFF. Combining the CDR3 with reference TRBV5-4 and TRBJ1-4 gives the whole variable domain ETGVTQSPTHLIKTRGQQVTLRCSSQSGHNTVSWYQQALGQGPQFIFQYYREEENGRGNFPPRFSGLQFPNYSSELNVNALELDDSALYLCASSHIDRVNEKLFFGSGTQLSVL.

This clone was counted once. J is TRBJ2-4 and V is TRBV6-2 or TRBV6-3; 9 nucleotides agree with TRBD2. The CDR3 is 16 amino acids. J gave up 8 bases and V 0 bases, and 8 bases lay outside the gene matches. Germline CDR1 MNHEY, CDR2 SVGEGT. The CDR3 DNA sequence: TGTGCCAGCAGTTACTCGACAAGGACTAGCGCTTACATTCAGTACTTC. Its protein is CASSYSTRTSAYIQYF.

This CDR3 reads CASSQYKGTSPLHF. Here the CDR3 DNA reads TGTGCCAGCAGCCAATACAAGGGAACTTCACCCCTCCACTTT. The genes are TRBV3-1 (or the pseudogene TRBV3-2) and TRBJ1-6; no firm D call. CDR1 is LGHDT, CDR2 YNNKEL, per germline (reference sequence). Deletions cut 2 bases from V and 9 bases from J, with 11 bases between. The CDR3 loop spans 14 amino acids.

This clone showed up just once. The chain has TRBV14 and TRBJ2-3; D uncertain. CDR3 size: 16 residues. Germline values: CDR1 SGHDN, CDR2 FVKESK. Between the trimmed V and J ends, which lost 0 bases and 9 bases, there was a span of 19 bases. The CDR3 DNA is TGTGCCAGCAGCCAAGATTGGAGACTCGAGTTATCCACGCAGTATTTT. Translation gives CASSQDWRLELSTQYF. The full variable domain, with the rest looked up from reference TRBV14 and TRBJ2-3, is EAGVTQFPSHSVIEKGQTVTLRCDPISGHDNLYWYRRVMGKEIKFLLHFVKESKQDESGMPNNRFLAERTGGTYSTLKVQPAELEDSGVYFCASSQDWRLELSTQYFGPGTRLTVL.

The rearrangement links TRBV6-5 to TRBJ1-5; D is possibly TRBD1 (5 bases). V was pared by 10 bases and J by 3 bases, with 19 bases between. Germline V gives CDR1 MNHEY, CDR2 SVGAGI. CDR3 length equals 15 residues. The CDR3 loop is CATRRGASTNQPQHF. For the CDR3, the DNA is TGTGCCACCAGAAGAGGGGCTTCCACCAATCAGCCCCAGCATTTT.

This chain joins TRBV6-1 and TRBJ2-7, with D possibly matching TRBD2 (5 bases). Germline V CDR1 and CDR2: MNHNS, SASEGT. The V end lost 1 base, the J end lost 9 bases, and 13 bases lay between the germline ends. The length of the CDR3 is 13 residues. CDR3 DNA sequence: TGTGCCAGCAGTGAAGGGGAGACGCAGCGGCAGTACTTC. Protein sequence: CASSEGETQRQYF.

Only one count was recorded for this clone. CDR3 protein: CASSGSGPGYTF. The CDR3 coding sequence is TGTGCCAGCAGCGGGTCCGGGCCGGGCTACACCTTC. V and J are TRBV25-1 and TRBJ1-2; D not certain. CDR1 MGHDK and CDR2 SYGVNS come from the germline V gene. This CDR3 has 12 residues. Trimming took off 6 bases at V and 8 bases at J, with 13 bases between the two ends.

The chain uses TRBV24-1 and TRBJ1-1; TRBD1 aligns across 7 bases. This CDR3 region has 15 residues. From germline, CDR1 is KGHDR and CDR2 SFDVKD. V shed 3 bases and J 1 base; nucleotides not matched to a gene: 4. CDR3 loop: CATSDRTGGNTEAFF. The CDR3 coding sequence is TGTGCCACCAGTGATAGGACAGGCGGGAACACTGAAGCTTTCTTT.

The gene calls are TRBV5-4 and TRBJ2-3; D is unresolved. Germline V CDR1 and CDR2: SGHNT, YYREEE (reference sequence). Deletions cut 4 bases from V and 3 bases from J, with 9 bases between. The CDR3 contains 13 residues. CDR3 loop: CASSTAGTDTQYF. The CDR3 region has the DNA TGTGCCAGCAGCACCGCAGGTACAGATACGCAGTATTTT. The full variable domain, completed using reference TRBV5-4 and TRBJ2-3, is ETGVTQSPTHLIKTRGQQVTLRCSSQSGHNTVSWYQQALGQGPQFIFQYYREEENGRGNFPPRFSGLQFPNYSSELNVNALELDDSALYLCASSTAGTDTQYFGPGTRLTVL.

This chain links TRBV4-1 with TRBJ1-1, with D tentatively TRBD1 (6 bases). Germline assignment: CDR1 MGHRA and CDR2 YSYEKL. The CDR3 extends over 15 amino acids. The V and J ends lost 4 bases and 1 base respectively, with 13 bases between them. The CDR3 reads CASSRSWTENTEAFF. The CDR3 DNA reads TGCGCCAGCAGCCGAAGTTGGACAGAGAACACTGAAGCTTTCTTT.

The rearrangement links TRBV6-5 to TRBJ2-7; D gene ambiguous. This CDR3 is 14 amino acids long. The germline CDR1 and CDR2 sequences are MNHEY and SVGAGI. V shed 6 bases and J shed 2 bases, with 14 bases lying between them. CDR3 amino acids: CASRPDSAAYEQYF. CDR3 sequence (DNA): TGTGCCAGCAGGCCGGATTCCGCAGCCTACGAGCAGTACTTC.

The chain employs TRBV19 and TRBJ1-1, with 7 bases aligning to TRBD1. The trim removed 6 bases at V and 8 bases at J, leaving 18 bases unmatched. The V gene's germline CDR1 is LNHDA and CDR2 SQIVND (reference sequence). This CDR3 spans 16 amino acids. This CDR3 is CASSPGGQAFPAEAFF. The DNA of the CDR3 is TGTGCCAGTAGCCCAGGAGGACAGGCCTTCCCTGCGGAAGCTTTCTTT.

V and J are TRBV19 and TRBJ1-2, with 7 bases matching TRBD1. Germline V gene lookup returns CDR1 LNHDA and CDR2 SQIVND (reference sequence). V shed 6 bases, J shed 2 bases, and the junction held 3 bases outside the gene matches. The CDR3 has 13 amino acids. As DNA, the CDR3 is TGTGCCAGTAGCACGGGACAGAACTATGGCTACACCTTC. It specifies CASSTGQNYGYTF.

The genes are TRBV28 and TRBJ1-2, with a weak D call TRBD1 (5 bases). V dropped 4 bases and J dropped 5 bases, with 11 bases sitting between them. The CDR3 totals 13 residues. Germline values: CDR1 MDHEN, CDR2 SYDVKM. The CDR3 nucleotides read TGTGCCAGCAGTTCGGGGGAAGGGTATGGCTACACCTTC. Translating it yields CASSSGEGYGYTF.

This chain's CDR3 is CASSEASGRGNTIYF. In DNA form, the CDR3 reads TGTGCCAGCAGTGAAGCATCAGGGAGGGGAAACACCATATATTTT. The V call is TRBV2, the J call TRBJ1-3; possible D gene TRBD1, 5 bases. V was shortened by 0 bases and J by 4 bases, with 10 bases between the two germline ends. CDR1 is SNHLY and CDR2 is FYNNEI in the germline V gene. The CDR3 spans 15 residues.

The chain couples TRBV12-5 to TRBJ2-7; 7 nucleotides line up with TRBD1. CDR3 length: 15 residues. Germline CDR1 reads LGHNT; CDR2 reads FRNRAP. J was trimmed by 4 bases and V by 5 bases; bases with no gene match: 11. The CDR3 DNA sequence: TGTGCTAGTGGTGCCTCCGGGACAGACGGTTACGAGCAGTACTTC. Its protein is CASGASGTDGYEQYF.

The rearrangement joins TRBV7-8 to TRBJ2-7, with 7 bases fitting TRBD1. The CDR3 spans 15 residues. CDR1 SGHVS and CDR2 FQNEAQ come from the germline V gene. With V trimmed by 5 bases and J by 3 bases, 10 bases remained unmatched. For the CDR3, the DNA is TGTGCCAGCAGCACGTACAGGGGCAAAGGCTACGAGCAGTACTTC. This gives the protein CASSTYRGKGYEQYF.

The chain links TRBV28 to TRBJ1-4, with 8 bases that match TRBD1. CDR1 MDHEN and CDR2 SYDVKM come from the germline V gene. J lost 0 bases, V lost 11 bases, and 5 bases had no gene match. This CDR3 is built from 14 residues. The DNA of the CDR3 is TGTGCCCTGGGACAGGACCCAACTAATGAAAAACTGTTTTTT. It specifies CALGQDPTNEKLFF.

This clone has more than one count but fewer than ten. CDR3 DNA: TGTGCCAGCAGTAACCGGGACAGCCTACGTGAAGCTTTCTTT. It specifies CASSNRDSLREAFF. This sequence joins TRBV27 and TRBJ1-1; 7 nucleotides match TRBD1. Germline V gene sequence: CDR1 MNHEY, CDR2 SMNVEV (reference sequence). V dropped 5 bases and J dropped 7; count of bases not matched to a gene: 10. This CDR3 has 14 residues.

The gene calls are TRBV19 and TRBJ1-4, with a weak D call TRBD1 (5 bases). V shed 5 bases and J shed 3 bases, with 13 bases lying between them. Germline CDR1 reads LNHDA; CDR2 reads SQIVND (reference sequence). CDR3 length equals 15 residues. In DNA form, the CDR3 reads TGTGCCAGTAGTGACCCCGGGGGAGCTAATGAAAAACTGTTTTTT. Its translation is CASSDPGGANEKLFF.

Written as DNA, the CDR3 is TGTGCCAGCAGCTCCCCTAGCGGCGGTGGGCAGTTCTTC. Translated, it gives CASSSPSGGGQFF. This chain connects TRBV7-9 to TRBJ2-1; 7 bases agree with TRBD2. V gave up 4 bases and J gave up 12 bases; unmatched junction bases: 9. The CDR3 loop spans 13 amino acids. Germline values: CDR1 SEHNR, CDR2 FQNEAQ (reference sequence).

This chain joins TRBV5-4 and TRBJ2-7; 9 nucleotides align to TRBD1. Trimming removed 4 bases from V and 3 bases from J; junction bases left unmatched: 8. This CDR3 contains 15 residues. Germline V gene lookup returns CDR1 SGHNT and CDR2 YYREEE (reference sequence). CDR3 DNA sequence: TGTGCCAGCAGCCCCCAGGACAGGGGAGACTACGAGCAGTACTTC. Translated, it gives CASSPQDRGDYEQYF.

The chain combines TRBV30 with TRBJ2-7; D gene ambiguous. The CDR3 consists of 12 residues. V lost 1 base, J lost 2 bases, and 6 bases lay in between. CDR1 GTSNPN and CDR2 SVGIG come from the germline V gene (reference sequence). CDR3 DNA: TGTGCCTGGAGTGCCACAACCTACGAGCAGTACTTC. Encoded protein: CAWSATTYEQYF.

This clone was recorded a few times. V is TRBV2 and J is TRBJ1-4; 8 bases are a match to TRBD1. The CDR3 sequence is 16 residues long. Germline V CDR1 and CDR2: SNHLY, FYNNEI. V shed 3 bases and J 1 base; nucleotides not matched to a gene: 4. CDR3 sequence (DNA): TGTGCCAGCAGTGAGGGGACAGGAGGAACTAATGAAAAACTGTTTTTT. This translates into CASSEGTGGTNEKLFF.